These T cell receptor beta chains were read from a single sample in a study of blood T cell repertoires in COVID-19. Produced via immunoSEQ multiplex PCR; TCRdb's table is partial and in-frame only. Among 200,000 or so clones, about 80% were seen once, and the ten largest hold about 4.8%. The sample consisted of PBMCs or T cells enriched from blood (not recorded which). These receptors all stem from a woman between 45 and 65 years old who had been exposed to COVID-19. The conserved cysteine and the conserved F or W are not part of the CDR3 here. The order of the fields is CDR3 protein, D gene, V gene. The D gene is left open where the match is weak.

CDR3: ASSLSSEETQY; D: -; V: TRBV7-2
CDR3: ASRASTEAF; D: -; V: TRBV5-4
CDR3: ASSFKMGTSPDTQY; D: TRBD2; V: TRBV18
CDR3: ASSESPGGYNEQF; D: -; V: TRBV2
CDR3: ASSLDLPGGGGYGYT; D: TRBD1; V: TRBV11-2
CDR3: ASSLRGDTEAF; D: -; V: TRBV7-7
CDR3: ASSPWTGSNEQF; D: TRBD1; V: TRBV10-2
CDR3: ASRQRGRYEQY; D: -; V: TRBV6-5
CDR3: ASGQGRRGYT; D: -; V: TRBV7-2
CDR3: ASSRDGAGGNNEQF; D: TRBD2; V: TRBV7-3
CDR3: ASSIRVQRADTQY; D: -; V: TRBV19
CDR3: SVEDQQKTYNEQF; D: -; V: TRBV29-1
CDR3: ASSQGGTGGQPQH; D: TRBD1; V: TRBV3-1/TRBV3-2
CDR3: ASSYPAAGGRTDTQY; D: TRBD2; V: TRBV7-2
CDR3: ASSLGDTSDTQY; D: -; V: TRBV5-1
CDR3: ASSPEEVRYT; D: -; V: TRBV7-9
CDR3: ASSPGTEVSTDTQY; D: TRBD1; V: TRBV11-2
CDR3: ASSLISEQY; D: -; V: TRBV7-2
CDR3: ASSLGALMNTEAF; D: -; V: TRBV5-4
CDR3: ASSLGSRGSEQF; D: -; V: TRBV7-3
CDR3: ASSIWGDLATEAF; D: -; V: TRBV19
CDR3: ASSYSGTGFNEQF; D: TRBD1; V: TRBV6-2/TRBV6-3
CDR3: ASSQGLATDTQY; D: TRBD2; V: TRBV11-3
CDR3: AIQRGGKNEQF; D: TRBD2; V: TRBV2
CDR3: ASSHLEEFNEQF; D: -; V: TRBV16
CDR3: ASSLMQGARGNTIY; D: TRBD1; V: TRBV5-4
CDR3: ASSQDRGHEKLF; D: -; V: TRBV4-3
CDR3: SGTRVTGELF; D: -; V: TRBV29-1
CDR3: ASSFSGVSYNEQF; D: TRBD2; V: TRBV9
CDR3: ATSDLGLAGHNEQF; D: TRBD2; V: TRBV24-1
CDR3: ASSLEGGIYNEQF; D: -; V: TRBV7-2
CDR3: ASSQDPGAVYGYT; D: -; V: TRBV4-3
CDR3: SVATGGTEAF; D: TRBD1; V: TRBV29-1